The rows below give T cell receptor beta chains drawn from one sample of a study of Graves' ophthalmopathy and Graves' hyperthyroidism. In TCRdb, the multiplex PCR reads were re-called with MiXCR into one record per CDR3 protein. The repertoire holds roughly 300,000 distinct CDR3 sequences, roughly 17% seen once, with more than 9% in the top ten. Sequencing was done on a sample of peripheral blood. The receptors originated from an adult man with Graves' ophthalmopathy. Both conserved end residues are trimmed from each CDR3. The D gene is left open where the match is weak.

TRBD1 | TRBJ2-7 | TRBV29-1 | SVEAGTGNEQY
NA | TRBJ1-6 | TRBV7-2 | ASSSDPNSYNSPLH
NA | TRBJ2-7 | TRBV6-1 | ASSGGPAPNAYEQY
NA | TRBJ1-2 | TRBV4-1 | ASSQEVQNYGYT
NA | TRBJ2-2 | TRBV30 | AWSVQRQTELF
NA | TRBJ2-7 | TRBV6-4 | ASSESTAHYEQY
NA | TRBJ1-6 | TRBV9 | ASSDGQRASSPLH
TRBD2 | TRBJ2-5 | TRBV19 | ASSIDGGGAQETQY
TRBD2 | TRBJ2-7 | TRBV6-1 | ASTASGRYEQY
NA | TRBJ2-2 | TRBV6-2/TRBV6-3 | ASSYPGTGELF
TRBD1 | TRBJ1-3 | TRBV5-5 | ASHRGFGNTIY
NA | TRBJ1-3 | TRBV7-4 | ASTKTGGGPGNTIY
TRBD1 | TRBJ1-1 | TRBV4-3 | ASSHGTGGVSAF
NA | TRBJ1-2 | TRBV6-5 | ASSYVDGFYGYT
NA | TRBJ2-2 | TRBV4-3 | ASIQDSGSLYTGELF
NA | TRBJ1-1 | TRBV11-2 | ASRWSPTPNTEAF
TRBD2 | TRBJ2-5 | TRBV7-3 | ASSLTSLAGAPGETQY
NA | TRBJ1-1 | TRBV4-1 | ASSPAGGTNTEAF
NA | TRBJ2-7 | TRBV25-1 | ASSESRPEGYEQY
NA | TRBJ1-1 | TRBV20-1 | SVSTAMNTEAF
NA | TRBJ1-1 | TRBV20-1 | SARDPTAPGDTEAF
TRBD1 | TRBJ1-6 | TRBV5-1 | ASSNTRTGGYSPLH
NA | TRBJ2-7 | TRBV10-3 | AISGGGPTYEQY
TRBD1 | TRBJ2-7 | TRBV12-3/TRBV12-4 | ASSLGQGAEQY
NA | TRBJ2-2 | TRBV14 | ASSQWSLRNTGELF
TRBD2 | TRBJ2-5 | TRBV6-5 | ASSYSGGSGETQY
NA | TRBJ1-1 | TRBV15 | ATSRDWTANTEAF
NA | TRBJ1-1 | TRBV25-1 | ASSPRVGALNTEAF
NA | TRBJ1-3 | TRBV12-3/TRBV12-4 | ASSHREAGNTIY
NA | TRBJ2-7 | TRBV7-2 | ASRTMGVPAYEQY
NA | TRBJ2-5 | TRBV11-2 | ASSRRGVIQETQY
NA | TRBJ1-5 | TRBV2 | ASSERQGGWQPQH